Listed below are T cell receptor beta chains from one sample, sequenced in a study of T cells after yellow fever vaccination. TCRdb called the 5' RACE reads again in MiXCR, with one record for every CDR3 protein. The table records about 430,000 distinct CDR3 sequences, around a sixth of them present only once. The sample consisted of PBMCs, taken before the yellow fever booster vaccination. These receptors were taken from a man aged 18 to 30 who received the YFV17D yellow fever vaccine. Each CDR3 is given with its conserved first and last residue. Fields, in order: CDR3 protein, CDR3 DNA, J gene, D gene, clone size, V gene. D genes are given only for firm matches. Clone size is shown for a subset of rows, as once, few, many or a class of expanded clone.

CDR3: CASSYAVNEQFF; DNA: TGTGCCAGCAGTTACGCAGTCAATGAGCAGTTCTTC; J: TRBJ2-1; D: .; size: few; V: TRBV6-2/TRBV6-3
CDR3: CASSLLAGARNTGELFF; DNA: TGTGCCAGCAGTTTACTAGCGGGGGCCCGGAACACCGGGGAGCTGTTTTTT; J: TRBJ2-2; D: TRBD2; size: .; V: TRBV27
CDR3: CASSLRDRRAEQFF; DNA: TGTGCCAGCAGTTTACGTGACAGACGAGCTGAGCAGTTCTTC; J: TRBJ2-1; D: .; size: few; V: TRBV12-3/TRBV12-4
CDR3: CASSSIVGSQVFYNSPLHF; DNA: TGTGCCAGCAGCTCAATAGTGGGATCACAGGTTTTCTATAATTCACCCCTCCACTTT; J: TRBJ1-6; D: .; size: .; V: TRBV7-2
CDR3: CASGRGPSTGELFF; DNA: TGTGCCAGCGGACGGGGCCCCTCCACCGGGGAGCTGTTTTTT; J: TRBJ2-2; D: .; size: few; V: TRBV7-2
CDR3: CASSGQGNIQYF; DNA: TGTGCCAGCAGCGGACAGGGGAACATTCAGTACTTC; J: TRBJ2-4; D: TRBD1; size: few; V: TRBV6-2/TRBV6-3
CDR3: CASSFRRPGELFF; DNA: TGCGCCAGCAGCTTCCGTAGGCCCGGGGAGCTGTTTTTT; J: TRBJ2-2; D: .; size: few; V: TRBV5-1
CDR3: CASSSLNEAFF; DNA: TGCGCCAGCAGCTCCTTAAATGAAGCTTTCTTT; J: TRBJ1-1; D: .; size: once; V: TRBV5-1
CDR3: CASSQDWGGTDTQYF; DNA: TGTGCCAGCAGCCAAGACTGGGGTGGGACAGATACGCAGTATTTT; J: TRBJ2-3; D: .; size: .; V: TRBV3-1
CDR3: CASSLSLARVAFF; DNA: TGTGCCAGCAGCTTAAGTTTAGCGAGGGTCGCTTTCTTT; J: TRBJ1-1; D: .; size: .; V: TRBV7-2
CDR3: CASSLDLTGTDTQYF; DNA: TGTGCCAGCAGCCTTGATTTGACAGGCACAGATACGCAGTATTTT; J: TRBJ2-3; D: .; size: many; V: TRBV12-3/TRBV12-4
CDR3: CASSYSGQDTGELFF; DNA: TGTGCCAGCAGTTACTCGGGACAGGACACCGGGGAGCTGTTTTTT; J: TRBJ2-2; D: TRBD1; size: .; V: TRBV6-2/TRBV6-3
CDR3: CASSDAGFNYGYTF; DNA: TGTGCCAGCTCGGACGCGGGATTTAACTATGGCTACACCTTC; J: TRBJ1-2; D: .; size: few; V: TRBV6-2/TRBV6-3
CDR3: CASSPGGRGGTDTQYF; DNA: TGTGCCAGCAGCCCAGGCGGTCGCGGGGGCACAGATACGCAGTATTTT; J: TRBJ2-3; D: .; size: few; V: TRBV7-2
CDR3: CASTTSGGYEQYF; DNA: TGCGCCAGCACAACTAGCGGGGGGTACGAGCAGTACTTC; J: TRBJ2-7; D: TRBD2; size: few; V: TRBV5-1
CDR3: CASSWSNTEAFF; DNA: TGTGCCAGCAGCTGGTCCAACACTGAAGCTTTCTTT; J: TRBJ1-1; D: .; size: .; V: TRBV5-5
CDR3: CASSPATDTQYF; DNA: TGTGCCAGCAGCCCCGCCACAGATACGCAGTATTTT; J: TRBJ2-3; D: .; size: few; V: TRBV7-2